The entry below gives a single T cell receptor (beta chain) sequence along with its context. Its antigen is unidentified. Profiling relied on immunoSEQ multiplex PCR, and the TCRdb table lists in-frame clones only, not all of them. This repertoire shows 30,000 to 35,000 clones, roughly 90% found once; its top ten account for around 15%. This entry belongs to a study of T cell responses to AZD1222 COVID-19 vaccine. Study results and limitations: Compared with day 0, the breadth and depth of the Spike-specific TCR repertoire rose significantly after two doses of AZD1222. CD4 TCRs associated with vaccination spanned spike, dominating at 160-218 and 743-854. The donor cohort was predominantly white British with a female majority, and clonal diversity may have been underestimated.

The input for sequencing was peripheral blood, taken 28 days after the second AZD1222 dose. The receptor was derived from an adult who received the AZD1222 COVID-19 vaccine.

CDR3 sequence (DNA): TGTGCCAGTAAGACAGGCAACTCCTACGAGCAGTACTTC. The encoded protein is CASKTGNSYEQYF. The chain couples TRBV19 to TRBJ2-7, with D possibly being TRBD1 (6 bases). Germline values: CDR1 LNHDA, CDR2 SQIVND (reference sequence). This CDR3 region has 13 residues. V shed 7 bases and J shed 0 bases, with 10 bases lying between them. Together with reference TRBV19 and TRBJ2-7, the CDR3 gives the full variable domain: DGGITQSPKYLFRKEGQNVTLSCEQNLNHDAMYWYRQDPGQGLRLIYYSQIVNDFQKGDIAEGYSVSREKKESFPLTVTSAQKNPTAFYLCASKTGNSYEQYFGPGTRLTVT.